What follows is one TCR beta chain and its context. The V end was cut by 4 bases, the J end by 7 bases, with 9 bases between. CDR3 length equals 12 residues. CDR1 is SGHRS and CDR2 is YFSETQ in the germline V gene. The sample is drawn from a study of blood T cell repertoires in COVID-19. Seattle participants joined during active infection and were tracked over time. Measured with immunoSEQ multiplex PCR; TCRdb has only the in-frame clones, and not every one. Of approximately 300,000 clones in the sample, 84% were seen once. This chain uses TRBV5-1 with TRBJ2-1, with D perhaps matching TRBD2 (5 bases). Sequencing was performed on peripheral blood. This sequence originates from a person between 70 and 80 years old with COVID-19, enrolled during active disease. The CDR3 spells CASSAPGNEQFF. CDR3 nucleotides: TGCGCCAGCAGCGCCCCGGGGAATGAGCAGTTCTTC.